A single T cell receptor beta chain is shown here with its context. Produced via immunoSEQ multiplex PCR; TCRdb's table is partial and in-frame only. There are 45,000 to 55,000 clones in the sample; around 86% occur only once, and 8.5% to 12% lies in the top ten. As for time point: peripheral blood 6 weeks after treatment start. The cohort comprised individuals with locally advanced or metastatic urothelial carcinoma. The data were obtained in a study of PD-L1 blockade in urothelial cancer. About the research overall: The study started patients on atezolizumab in about 2014, giving 1,200 mg intravenously every 3 weeks. When blood samples were assessed, the median T cell count was around 150,000. Males with bladder-origin urothelial cancer constituted about nine tenths of the roughly 29 patients.

V gave up 5 bases and J gave up 7 bases, with 17 bases separating them. The CDR3 extends over 14 amino acids. Germline V gene sequence: CDR1 SGHTA, CDR2 FQGNSA. The genes are TRBV7-2 and TRBJ2-5; TRBD2 is a possible D gene (5 bases). This receptor was identified in a man aged 60-69 years with urothelial cancer. Sequencing was performed on PBMCs, taken around atezolizumab (anti-PD-L1) treatment. CDR3 residues: CASSQQAGTGTQYF. The CDR3 DNA is TGTGCCAGCAGCCAGCAGGCGGGTACCGGGACCCAGTACTTC. Supplemented by reference TRBV7-2 and TRBJ2-5, the full variable domain reads GAGVSQSPSNKVTEKGKDVELRCDPISGHTALYWYRQSLGQGLEFLIYFQGNSAPDKSGLPSDRFSAERTGGSVSTLTIQRTQQEDSAVYLCASSQQAGTGTQYFGPGTRLLVL.